This entry describes one T cell receptor beta chain. What it recognizes is unknown. These data are taken from a study of cytomegalovirus exposure and HLA in healthy donors. General observations from the study: While the bulk of TCR sequences proved rare, some public TCRs turned up in many donors. Another analysis was done later, and it associated around 17,000 TCR beta sequences with HLA alleles at 0.05 false discovery rate. In vitro assays verified that a few CMV-associated chains recognized CMV antigens specifically. TCR beta V- and J-gene trimming was later associated with a missense DCLRE1C variant.

The CDR3 contains 15 residues. CDR1 is LGHNA and CDR2 is YNFKEQ in the germline V gene. The junction had 6 bases not matched to a gene; V was cut back by 6 bases and J by 0 bases. Amplification used 60 Vbeta primers and 13 Jbeta primers. Produced via immunoSEQ multiplex PCR; TCRdb's table is partial and in-frame only. The table records 120,000 to 150,000 clones, more than 60% of them present only once. The rearrangement links TRBV4-2 to TRBJ2-3, with 7 bases fitting TRBD2. The source of this sequence is a man aged 40-49 years in good health and CMV-seronegative. The sample consisted of PBMCs. The CDR3 DNA sequence: TGTGCCAGCAGTAATCTAGCGGAGAGCACAGATACGCAGTATTTT. It specifies CASSNLAESTDTQYF.